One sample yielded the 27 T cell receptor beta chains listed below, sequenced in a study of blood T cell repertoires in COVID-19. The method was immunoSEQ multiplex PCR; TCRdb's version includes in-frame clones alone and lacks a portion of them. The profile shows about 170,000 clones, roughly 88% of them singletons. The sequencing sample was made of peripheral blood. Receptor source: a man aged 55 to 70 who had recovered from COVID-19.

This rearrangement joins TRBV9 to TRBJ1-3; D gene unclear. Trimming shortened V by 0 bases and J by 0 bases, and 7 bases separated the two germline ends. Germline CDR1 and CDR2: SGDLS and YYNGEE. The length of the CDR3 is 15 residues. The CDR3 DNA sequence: TGTGCCAGCAGCGTAGGCGCCAACTCTGGAAACACCATATATTTT. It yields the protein CASSVGANSGNTIYF.

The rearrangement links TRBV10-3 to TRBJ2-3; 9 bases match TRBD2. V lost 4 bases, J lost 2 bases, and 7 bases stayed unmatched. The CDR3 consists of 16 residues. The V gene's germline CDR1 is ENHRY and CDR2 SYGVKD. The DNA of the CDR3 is TGTGCCATCAGTGCATCTAGCGGGGCCACCACAGATACGCAGTATTTT. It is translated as CAISASSGATTDTQYF.

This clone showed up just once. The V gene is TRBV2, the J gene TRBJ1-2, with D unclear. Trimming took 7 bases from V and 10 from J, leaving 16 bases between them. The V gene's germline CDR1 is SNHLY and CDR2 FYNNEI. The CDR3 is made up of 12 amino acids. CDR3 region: CASTIPGVPYTF. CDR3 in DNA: TGTGCCAGCACCATCCCCGGGGTCCCCTACACCTTC.

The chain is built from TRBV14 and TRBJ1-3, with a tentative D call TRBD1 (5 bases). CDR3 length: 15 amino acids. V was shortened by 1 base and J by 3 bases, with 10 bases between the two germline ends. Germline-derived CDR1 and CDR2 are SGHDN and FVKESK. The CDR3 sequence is CASSQVRGFGNTIYF. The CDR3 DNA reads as TGTGCCAGCAGCCAAGTACGGGGGTTTGGAAACACCATATATTTT.

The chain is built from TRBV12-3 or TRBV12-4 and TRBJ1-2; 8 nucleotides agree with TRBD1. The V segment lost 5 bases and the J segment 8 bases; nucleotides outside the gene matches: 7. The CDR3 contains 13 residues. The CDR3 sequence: CASSGTGLGGYTF. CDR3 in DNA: TGTGCCAGCAGTGGGACAGGTCTCGGCGGCTACACCTTC.

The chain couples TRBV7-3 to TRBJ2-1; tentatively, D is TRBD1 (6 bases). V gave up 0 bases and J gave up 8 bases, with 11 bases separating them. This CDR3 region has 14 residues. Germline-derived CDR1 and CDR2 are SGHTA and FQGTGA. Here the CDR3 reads CASSLTPGVDEQFF. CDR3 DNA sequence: TGTGCCAGCAGCTTAACCCCAGGGGTGGATGAGCAGTTCTTC.

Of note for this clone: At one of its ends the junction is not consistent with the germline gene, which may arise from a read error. Here the CDR3 reads CASRGVSPRGQETQYF. The CDR3 DNA reads as TGTGCTAGCAGAGGGGTTTCTCCCAGAGGCCAAGAGACCCAGTACTTC. V gene TRBV7-7 combines with J gene TRBJ2-5; D is tentatively TRBD1 or TRBD2 (5 bases each). Looked up from germline, CDR1 is SSHAT and CDR2 is FNYEAQ (reference sequence). The CDR3 length is 16 residues.

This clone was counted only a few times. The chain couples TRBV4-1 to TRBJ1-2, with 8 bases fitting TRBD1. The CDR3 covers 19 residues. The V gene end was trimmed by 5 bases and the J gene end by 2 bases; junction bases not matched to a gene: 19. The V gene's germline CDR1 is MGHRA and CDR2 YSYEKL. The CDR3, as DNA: TGCGCCAGCAGCTCGAAGCCAGCGGACAGGGTGGCCTCCAACTATGGCTACACCTTC. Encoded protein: CASSSKPADRVASNYGYTF.

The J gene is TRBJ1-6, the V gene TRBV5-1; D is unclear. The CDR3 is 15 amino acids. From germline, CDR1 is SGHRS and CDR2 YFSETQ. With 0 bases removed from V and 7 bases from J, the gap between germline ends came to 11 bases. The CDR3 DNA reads TGCGCCAGCAGCTTGGTCCGGGAGATGAATTCACCCCTCCACTTT. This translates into CASSLVREMNSPLHF.

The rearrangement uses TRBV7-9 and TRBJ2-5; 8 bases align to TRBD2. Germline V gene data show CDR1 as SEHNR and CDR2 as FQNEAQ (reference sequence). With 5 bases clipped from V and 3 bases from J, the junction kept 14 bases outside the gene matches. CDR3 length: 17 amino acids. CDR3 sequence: CASSAQSQRGYKETQYF. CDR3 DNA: TGTGCCAGCAGCGCTCAGTCCCAGCGGGGGTACAAAGAGACCCAGTACTTC.

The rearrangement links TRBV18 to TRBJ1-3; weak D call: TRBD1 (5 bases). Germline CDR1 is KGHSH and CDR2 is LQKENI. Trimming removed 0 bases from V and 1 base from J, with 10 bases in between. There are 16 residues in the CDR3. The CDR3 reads CASSPPTQGSGNTIYF. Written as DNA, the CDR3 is TGTGCCAGCTCACCACCGACTCAGGGATCTGGAAACACCATATATTTT.

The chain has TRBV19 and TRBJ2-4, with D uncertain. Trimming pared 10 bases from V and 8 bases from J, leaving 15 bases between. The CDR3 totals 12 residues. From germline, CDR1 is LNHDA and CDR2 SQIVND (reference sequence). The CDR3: CAKVCVRDIQYF. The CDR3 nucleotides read TGTGCCAAAGTTTGTGTTCGGGACATTCAGTACTTC.

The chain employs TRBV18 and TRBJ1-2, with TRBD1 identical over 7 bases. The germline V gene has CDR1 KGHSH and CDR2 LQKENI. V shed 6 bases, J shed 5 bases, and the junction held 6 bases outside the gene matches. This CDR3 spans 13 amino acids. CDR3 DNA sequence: TGTGCCAGCTCGGAAGGGGGCGATTATGGCTACACCTTC. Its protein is CASSEGGDYGYTF.

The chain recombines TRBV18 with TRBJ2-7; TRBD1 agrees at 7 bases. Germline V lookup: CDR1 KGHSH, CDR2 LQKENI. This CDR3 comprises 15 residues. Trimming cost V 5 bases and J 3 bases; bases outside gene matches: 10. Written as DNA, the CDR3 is TGTGCCAGCTCATCGTCCGGGACAGATGTCTACGAGCAGTACTTC. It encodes CASSSSGTDVYEQYF.

The DNA of the CDR3 is TGTGCCAGCAGCTTAATGCAGGCGGGGTATGGCTACACCTTC. This codes for CASSLMQAGYGYTF. The V gene is TRBV11-2, the J gene TRBJ1-2; D is undetermined. Trimming took off 2 bases at V and 5 bases at J, with 12 bases between the two ends. Germline CDR1 SGHAT, CDR2 FQNNGV. This CDR3 region has 14 residues.

The CDR3 DNA follows: TGTGCCAGCAGCCGCGTGGGAGGGGGCACCGGGGAGCTGTTTTTT. It yields the protein CASSRVGGGTGELFF. The chain has TRBV14 and TRBJ2-2, with TRBD2 as a possible D gene (7 bases). V lost 4 bases and J 4 bases, leaving 13 bases between the germline ends. The CDR3 sequence is 15 residues long. Germline assignment: CDR1 SGHDN and CDR2 FVKESK.

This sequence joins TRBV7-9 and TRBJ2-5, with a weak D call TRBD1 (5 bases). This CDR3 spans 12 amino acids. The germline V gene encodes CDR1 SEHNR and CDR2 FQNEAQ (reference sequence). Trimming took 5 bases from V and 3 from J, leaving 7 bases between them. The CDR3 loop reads CASSPTEETQYF. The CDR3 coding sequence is TGTGCCAGCAGCCCGACAGAAGAGACCCAGTACTTC.

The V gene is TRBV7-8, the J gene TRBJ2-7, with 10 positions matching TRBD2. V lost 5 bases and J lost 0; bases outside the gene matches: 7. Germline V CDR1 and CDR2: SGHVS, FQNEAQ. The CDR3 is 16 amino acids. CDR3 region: CASSLSGGKSSYEQYF. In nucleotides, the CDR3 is TGTGCCAGCAGCCTTAGCGGGGGGAAGAGCTCCTACGAGCAGTACTTC.

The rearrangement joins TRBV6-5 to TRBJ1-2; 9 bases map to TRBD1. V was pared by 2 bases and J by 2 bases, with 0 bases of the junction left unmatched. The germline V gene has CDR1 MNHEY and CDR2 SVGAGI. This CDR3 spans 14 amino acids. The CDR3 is CASSYDRGNYGYTF. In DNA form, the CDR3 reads TGTGCCAGCAGTTACGACAGGGGGAACTATGGCTACACCTTC.

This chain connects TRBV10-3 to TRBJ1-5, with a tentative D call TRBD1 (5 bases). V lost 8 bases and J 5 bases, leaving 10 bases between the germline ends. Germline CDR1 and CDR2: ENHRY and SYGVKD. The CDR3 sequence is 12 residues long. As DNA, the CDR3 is TGTGCCATCGGGGGGGGTGATCAGCCCCAGCATTTT. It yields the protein CAIGGGDQPQHF.

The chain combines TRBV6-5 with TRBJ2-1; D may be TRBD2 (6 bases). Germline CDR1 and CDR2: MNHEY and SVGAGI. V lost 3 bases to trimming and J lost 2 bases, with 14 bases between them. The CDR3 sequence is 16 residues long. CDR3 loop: CASSYSSGVPYNEQFF. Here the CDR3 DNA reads TGTGCCAGCAGTTATTCGTCGGGGGTCCCCTACAATGAGCAGTTCTTC.

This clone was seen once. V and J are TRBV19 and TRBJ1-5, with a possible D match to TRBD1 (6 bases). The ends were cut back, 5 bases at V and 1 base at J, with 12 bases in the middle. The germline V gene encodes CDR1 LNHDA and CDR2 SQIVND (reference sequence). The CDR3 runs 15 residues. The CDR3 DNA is TGTGCCAGTAGTCTGGCAGGGGAAAGCAATCAGCCCCAGCATTTT. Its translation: CASSLAGESNQPQHF.

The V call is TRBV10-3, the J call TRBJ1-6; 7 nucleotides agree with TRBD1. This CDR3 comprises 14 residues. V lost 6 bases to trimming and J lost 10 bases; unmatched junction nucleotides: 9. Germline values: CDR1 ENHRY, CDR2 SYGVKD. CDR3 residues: CAIRDGQAGSPLHF. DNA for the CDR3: TGTGCCATCAGGGACGGACAGGCTGGGTCACCCCTCCACTTT.

The CDR3 nucleotides are TGTGCCAGCTCACCCACAGGTGGGACAGGGAGAAACACCATATATTTT. Amino acid sequence: CASSPTGGTGRNTIYF. The rearrangement joins TRBV18 to TRBJ1-3, with 9 bases that match TRBD1. Losses at the gene ends were 3 bases for V and 5 bases for J; bases not matched to a gene: 8. The CDR3 has 16 amino acids. Germline CDR1 reads KGHSH; CDR2 reads LQKENI.

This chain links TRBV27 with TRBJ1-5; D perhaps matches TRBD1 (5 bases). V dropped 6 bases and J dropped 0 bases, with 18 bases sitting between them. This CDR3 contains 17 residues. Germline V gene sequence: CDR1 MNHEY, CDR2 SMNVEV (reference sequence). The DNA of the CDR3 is TGTGCCAGCAGCCCTTATCTCTCAGGGAATAGCAATCAGCCCCAGCATTTT. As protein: CASSPYLSGNSNQPQHF.

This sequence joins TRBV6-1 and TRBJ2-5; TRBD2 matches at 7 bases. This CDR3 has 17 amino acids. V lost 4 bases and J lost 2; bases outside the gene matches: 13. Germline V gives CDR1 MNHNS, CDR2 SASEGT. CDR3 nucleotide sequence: TGTGCCAGCAGTGTCTCGAGGCGGGGAGGGCAACAAGAGACCCAGTACTTC. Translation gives CASSVSRRGGQQETQYF.

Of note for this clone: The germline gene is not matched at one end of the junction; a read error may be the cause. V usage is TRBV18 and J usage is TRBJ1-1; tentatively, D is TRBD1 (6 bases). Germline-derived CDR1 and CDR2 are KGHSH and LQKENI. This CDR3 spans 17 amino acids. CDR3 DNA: TGTGCCAGCTCACCAAGTCCGACCGGGACACAGCGGGGTTCGACGAGCTTT. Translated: CASSPSPTGTQRGSTSF.